This entry lists 25 T cell receptor beta chains sequenced from one sample in a study of blood T cell repertoires in COVID-19 (dated by TCRdb to 2018 to 2021). The library was produced with the immunoSEQ multiplex PCR assay. TCRdb took this table from immuneACCESS and kept in-frame rearrangements with V and J called. Such tables lack part of the clones; where checked against another copy, unresolved V genes explain under half of the gap, and the rest is unexplained. This sample has 30,000 to 35,000 clones in its table, and about 90% of those were observed once. Of the sample, roughly 5% falls within the top ten clones. The specimen sequenced was peripheral blood. The receptors derive from a woman in her seventies with active COVID-19.

J is TRBJ1-6 and V is TRBV27; D is perhaps TRBD1 (6 bases). With 2 bases removed from V and 6 bases from J, the gap between germline ends came to 8 bases. Germline CDR1 is MNHEY and CDR2 is SMNVEV (reference sequence). The CDR3 is made up of 14 amino acids. The CDR3 DNA is TGTGCCAGCAGTTTAGGGGGCACTAATTCACCCCTCCACTTT. Its protein product is CASSLGGTNSPLHF.

CDR3 nucleotides: TGTGCCAGCTCACCCCCTCCCGGGACAATAAGCGAGCAGTACTTC. It encodes CASSPPPGTISEQYF. The V gene is TRBV18, the J gene TRBJ2-7; tentative D call: TRBD1 (6 bases). V was shortened by 3 bases and J by 6 bases, with 18 bases between the two germline ends. This CDR3 region has 15 residues. Germline CDR1 reads KGHSH; CDR2 reads LQKENI.

The chain employs TRBV7-2 and TRBJ2-7, with D perhaps matching TRBD2 (5 bases). V shed 1 base and J shed 0 bases, with 13 bases lying between them. CDR1 and CDR2 (germline): SGHTA, FQGNSA. The CDR3 has 16 residues. Here the CDR3 DNA reads TGTGCCAGCAGCTTAGTACGGACTGCCACCTCCTACGAGCAGTACTTC. Amino acids: CASSLVRTATSYEQYF.

This clone was recorded once. The V and J genes are TRBV29-1 and TRBJ2-1; D may be TRBD2 (6 bases). Trimming removed 7 bases at V and 10 bases at J, with 11 bases between. The length of the CDR3 is 10 residues. Germline assignment: CDR1 SQVTM and CDR2 ANQGSEA. The CDR3 DNA reads as TGCAGCGCCACCGGAGGGGAGCAGTTCTTC. Translated, it gives CSATGGEQFF.

This chain connects TRBV30 to TRBJ2-7; 7 bases align to TRBD1. The CDR3 has 14 amino acids. Germline lookup yields CDR1 GTSNPN and CDR2 SVGIG (reference sequence). V lost 4 bases and J lost 4; bases outside the gene matches: 10. The CDR3, as DNA: TGTGCCTGGAACCGGGGACAGACACCATACGAGCAGTACTTC. It is translated as CAWNRGQTPYEQYF.

In its sample, this clone was seen once. CDR3 residues: CASSPPSTYNEQFF. Here the CDR3 DNA reads TGTGCCAGCTCACCACCGTCCACTTACAATGAGCAGTTCTTC. The chain is built from TRBV18 and TRBJ2-1; D gene uncertain. The V and J ends lost 0 bases and 4 bases respectively, with 7 bases between them. The length of the CDR3 is 14 residues. Germline CDR1 and CDR2: KGHSH and LQKENI.

This rearrangement joins TRBV6-5 to TRBJ2-7; the D gene is possibly TRBD1 (6 bases). The CDR3 has 13 amino acids. Germline assignment: CDR1 MNHEY and CDR2 SVGAGI. V was clipped by 6 bases and J by 5 bases, with 14 bases between them. The CDR3 here is CASRLSGEDEQYF. The CDR3 nucleotides read TGTGCCAGCAGGTTGTCAGGGGAAGACGAGCAGTACTTC.

The chain is built from TRBV9 and TRBJ1-4; D unresolved. The V gene's germline CDR1 is SGDLS and CDR2 YYNGEE. V was cut by 0 bases and J by 2 bases, with 8 bases left in between. This CDR3 spans 15 amino acids. The CDR3: CASSVAGNTNEKLFF. For the CDR3, the DNA is TGTGCCAGCAGCGTAGCGGGGAATACTAATGAAAAACTGTTTTTT.

The V gene is TRBV10-3, the J gene TRBJ1-6; D unclear. V lost 4 bases and J lost 0, with 16 bases in between. Germline values: CDR1 ENHRY, CDR2 SYGVKD. CDR3 length: 18 amino acids. CDR3 sequence: CAISVSVAESSYNSPLHF. DNA of the CDR3: TGTGCCATCAGTGTCTCGGTGGCGGAAAGCTCCTATAATTCACCCCTCCACTTT.

This chain joins TRBV5-4 and TRBJ2-1; 8 positions match TRBD1. The J segment lost 7 bases and the V segment lost 4 bases, leaving 13 bases of the junction unmatched. The CDR3 is made up of 16 amino acids. Looked up from germline, CDR1 is SGHNT and CDR2 is YYREEE (reference sequence). CDR3 loop: CASSPSGRTGSNEQFF. CDR3 DNA sequence: TGTGCCAGCAGCCCCTCTGGGAGGACAGGGAGTAATGAGCAGTTCTTC.

The rearrangement joins TRBV19 to TRBJ2-3; possible D gene TRBD2, 6 bases. The V end lost 5 bases, the J end lost 1 base, and 16 bases lay between the germline ends. The CDR3 contains 16 residues. Germline CDR1 reads LNHDA; CDR2 reads SQIVND (reference sequence). The CDR3 here is CASSPRTNLGTDTQYF. The CDR3 DNA reads as TGTGCCAGTAGTCCCAGGACTAACCTGGGCACAGATACGCAGTATTTT.

Only one count was recorded for this clone. The rearrangement uses TRBV5-4 and TRBJ2-1; 14 bases match TRBD2. Unmatched junction bases numbered 6, after V lost 5 bases and J lost 5 bases. Germline V gene sequence: CDR1 SGHNT, CDR2 YYREEE (reference sequence). The CDR3 has 16 residues. CDR3: CASREGLAGVNNEQFF. The DNA of the CDR3 is TGTGCCAGCAGAGAGGGACTAGCGGGGGTTAACAATGAGCAGTTCTTC.

The chain employs TRBV7-8 and TRBJ2-1, with TRBD2 matching 15 bases. CDR1 SGHVS and CDR2 FQNEAQ come from the germline V gene. Trimming cost V 5 bases and J 3 bases; bases outside gene matches: 23. The CDR3 consists of 23 residues. CDR3 loop: CASSRYPTNPGTSGGFDYNEQFF. Written as DNA, the CDR3 is TGTGCCAGCAGCCGATATCCTACCAATCCCGGGACTAGCGGGGGGTTCGACTACAATGAGCAGTTCTTC.

J is TRBJ2-7 and V is TRBV12-5; D is unclear. Deletions cut 1 base from V and 3 bases from J, with 7 bases between. Per the germline V gene, CDR1 is LGHNT and CDR2 is FRNRAP. The CDR3 is 13 residues long. CDR3 bases: TGTGCTAGTGGTTTGGATTTCGGCTACGAGCAGTACTTC. The encoded protein is CASGLDFGYEQYF.

The gene calls are TRBV6-2 or TRBV6-3 and TRBJ2-3; 13 nucleotides line up with TRBD2. The CDR3 has 15 amino acids. J lost 4 bases, V lost 4 bases, and 2 bases had no gene match. Germline CDR1 is MNHEY and CDR2 is SVGEGT. Here the CDR3 DNA reads TGTGCCAGCAGTTCTGGACTAGCGGGGGCAGATACGCAGTATTTT. It codes for CASSSGLAGADTQYF.

The V gene is TRBV6-4, the J gene TRBJ2-1, with 8 bases lining up with TRBD1. CDR1 is MRHNA and CDR2 is SNTAGT in the germline V gene. The CDR3 has 14 amino acids. The V and J ends lost 9 bases and 6 bases, in that order; junction bases with no gene match: 10. The CDR3 coding sequence is TGTGCCAGTTCCACGGACAGGGTTTCCAATGAGCAGTTCTTC. This gives the protein CASSTDRVSNEQFF.

This sequence joins TRBV7-2 and TRBJ2-2, with 7 bases that match TRBD2. CDR3 length: 16 residues. Germline V gene sequence: CDR1 SGHTA, CDR2 FQGNSA. Losses at the gene ends were 5 bases for V and 1 base for J; bases not matched to a gene: 7. The CDR3 DNA follows: TGTGCCAGCAGCCTGAACCAGCGGGGGAACACCGGGGAGCTGTTTTTT. As protein: CASSLNQRGNTGELFF.

As for this clone: This sample includes further DNA sequences coding for the same CDR3. The chain joins TRBV21-1 to TRBJ2-2; TRBD2 is the table's D call and was not checked against the DNA. TRBV21-1 is assigned pseudogene status. This CDR3 region has 19 residues. This CDR3 is CASSKELAGGLGNTGELFF. CDR3 sequence (DNA): TGTGCCAGCAGCAAAGAACTAGCGGGGGGGCTTGGGAACACCGGGGAGCTGTTTTTT.

V and J are TRBV7-2 and TRBJ2-5; TRBD2 aligns across 8 bases. CDR3 length equals 16 residues. Germline CDR1 is SGHTA and CDR2 is FQGNSA. Losses at the gene ends were 0 bases for V and 6 bases for J; bases not matched to a gene: 9. The CDR3: CASSLARIAGPKTQYF. The CDR3 DNA is TGTGCCAGCAGCTTAGCGCGGATAGCGGGGCCTAAGACCCAGTACTTC.

This clone showed up just once. V gene TRBV3-1 (or the pseudogene TRBV3-2) combines with J gene TRBJ2-1; D is undetermined. V lost 4 bases to trimming and J lost 0 bases, with 10 bases between them. The CDR3 has 15 amino acids. Germline V gene sequence: CDR1 LGHDT, CDR2 YNNKEL (reference sequence). The CDR3 region is CASSPDSISYNEQFF. For the CDR3, the DNA is TGTGCCAGCAGCCCCGACTCCATCTCCTACAATGAGCAGTTCTTC.

This sequence joins TRBV6-6 and TRBJ2-1; 13 positions match TRBD2. CDR1 is MNHNY and CDR2 is SVGAGI in the germline V gene (reference sequence). The CDR3 consists of 19 residues. Germline trimming cut 5 bases from V and 1 base from J; bases unmatched to any gene: 11. In nucleotides, the CDR3 is TGTGCCAGCAGTCTTAGACTAGCGGGGGGTCCGGTTTCCTACAATGAGCAGTTCTTC. It specifies CASSLRLAGGPVSYNEQFF.

The CDR3: CASSLDIRGEQFF. The CDR3 nucleotides are TGTGCCAGCAGCCTCGATATAAGGGGCGAGCAGTTCTTC. V gene TRBV7-2 combines with J gene TRBJ2-1, with TRBD1 as a possible D gene (5 bases). Germline V lookup: CDR1 SGHTA, CDR2 FQGNSA. V lost 5 bases and J lost 10, with 15 bases in between. This CDR3 region has 13 residues.

This clone has a handful of counts. The rearrangement uses TRBV29-1 and TRBJ1-5; 7 bases are a match to TRBD1. CDR1 SQVTM and CDR2 ANQGSEA come from the germline V gene. J gave up 1 base and V 4 bases, and 10 bases lay outside the gene matches. The CDR3 sequence is 16 residues long. The CDR3 region is CSVAFGQGGSNQPQHF. The CDR3 nucleotides are TGCAGCGTTGCCTTTGGGCAGGGGGGCAGCAATCAGCCCCAGCATTTT.

The J gene is TRBJ1-2, the V gene TRBV28; D is undetermined. Per the germline V gene, CDR1 is MDHEN and CDR2 is SYDVKM. Trimming removed 5 bases from V and 2 bases from J, with 9 bases in between. This CDR3 comprises 13 residues. CDR3 coding DNA: TGTGCCAGCAGTGAGGGCAGAAACTATGGCTACACCTTC. This translates into CASSEGRNYGYTF.

The chain has TRBV19 and TRBJ2-7, with TRBD1 matching 7 bases. Looked up from germline, CDR1 is LNHDA and CDR2 is SQIVND (reference sequence). J gave up 2 bases and V 1 base, and 2 bases lay outside the gene matches. The CDR3 runs to 14 residues. CDR3: CASSIGGGPYEQYF. Written as DNA, the CDR3 is TGTGCCAGTAGTATAGGAGGGGGCCCCTACGAGCAGTACTTC.